This record concerns one T cell receptor beta chain sequence. Repertoires were generated with immunoSEQ multiplex PCR, while TCRdb's copy carries only in-frame clones and drops some. The sample includes some 59,000 clones, around 82% seen only once; the top ten take 3.5% to 4.5%. This sample was taken from a study of OX40 agonist ivuxolimab in advanced cancers. CDR1 and CDR2 (germline): MNHEY, SMNVEV (reference sequence). The germline V and J ends were trimmed by 5 bases and 3 bases, with 11 bases remaining between them. There are 13 residues in the CDR3. This receptor was identified in an adult with an advanced solid tumor such as melanoma, head and neck, liver or kidney cancer. The sample in question was CD4+ or CD8+ T cells sorted from blood, obtained in a trial of the OX40 agonist ivuxolimab. The rearrangement joins TRBV27 to TRBJ2-7; no clear D. CDR3 sequence: CASSRAGRYEQYF. For the CDR3, the DNA is TGTGCCAGCAGTAGAGCAGGTCGCTACGAGCAGTACTTC.